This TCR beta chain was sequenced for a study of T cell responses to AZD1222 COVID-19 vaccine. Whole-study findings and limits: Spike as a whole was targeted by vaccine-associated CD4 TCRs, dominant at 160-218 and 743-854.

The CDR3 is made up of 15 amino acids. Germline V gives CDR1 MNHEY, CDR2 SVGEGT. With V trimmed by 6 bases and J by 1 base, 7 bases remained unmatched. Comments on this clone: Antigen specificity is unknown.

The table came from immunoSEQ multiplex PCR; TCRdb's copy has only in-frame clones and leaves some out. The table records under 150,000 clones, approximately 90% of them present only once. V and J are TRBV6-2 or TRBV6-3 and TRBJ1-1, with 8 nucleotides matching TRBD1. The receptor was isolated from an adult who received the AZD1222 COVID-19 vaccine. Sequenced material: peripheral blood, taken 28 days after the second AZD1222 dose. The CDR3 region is CASSLTGDPNTEAFF. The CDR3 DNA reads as TGTGCCAGCAGCTTGACAGGGGACCCGAACACTGAAGCTTTCTTT.